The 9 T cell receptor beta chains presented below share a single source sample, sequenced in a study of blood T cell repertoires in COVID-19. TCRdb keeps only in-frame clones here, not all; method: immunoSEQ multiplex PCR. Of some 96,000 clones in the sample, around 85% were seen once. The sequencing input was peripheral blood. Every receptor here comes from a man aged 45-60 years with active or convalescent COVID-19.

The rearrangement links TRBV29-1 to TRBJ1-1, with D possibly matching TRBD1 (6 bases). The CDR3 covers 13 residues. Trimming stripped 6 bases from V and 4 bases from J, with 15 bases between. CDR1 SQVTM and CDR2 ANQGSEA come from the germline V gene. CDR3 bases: TGCAGCGTGCAATACAGGGAGGGCACTGAAGCTTTCTTT. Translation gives CSVQYREGTEAFF.

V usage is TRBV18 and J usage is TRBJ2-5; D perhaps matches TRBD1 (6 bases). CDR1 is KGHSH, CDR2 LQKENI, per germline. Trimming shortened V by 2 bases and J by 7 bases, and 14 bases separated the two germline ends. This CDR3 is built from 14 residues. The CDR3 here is CASSPGTNYGTQYF. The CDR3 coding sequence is TGTGCCAGCTCACCAGGGACAAACTATGGGACCCAGTACTTC. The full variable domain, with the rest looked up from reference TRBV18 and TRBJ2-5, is NAGVMQNPRHLVRRRGQEARLRCSPMKGHSHVYWYRQLPEEGLKFMVYLQKENIIDESGMPKERFSAEFPKEGPSILRIQQVVRGDSAAYFCASSPGTNYGTQYFGPGTRLLVL.

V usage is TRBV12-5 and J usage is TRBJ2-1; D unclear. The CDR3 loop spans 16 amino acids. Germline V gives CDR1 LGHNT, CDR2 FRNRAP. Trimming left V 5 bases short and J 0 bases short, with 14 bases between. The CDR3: CASGPRFRSSYNEQFF. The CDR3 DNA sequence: TGTGCTAGTGGTCCTCGGTTTCGGAGCTCCTACAATGAGCAGTTCTTC.

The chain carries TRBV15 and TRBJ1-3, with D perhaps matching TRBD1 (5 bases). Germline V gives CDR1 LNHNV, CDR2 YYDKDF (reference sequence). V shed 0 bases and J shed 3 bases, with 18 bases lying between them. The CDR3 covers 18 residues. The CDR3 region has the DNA TGTGCCACCAGCAGAGATCCCGACAGTCCGGGGGGTGGAAACACCATATATTTT. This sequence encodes CATSRDPDSPGGGNTIYF.

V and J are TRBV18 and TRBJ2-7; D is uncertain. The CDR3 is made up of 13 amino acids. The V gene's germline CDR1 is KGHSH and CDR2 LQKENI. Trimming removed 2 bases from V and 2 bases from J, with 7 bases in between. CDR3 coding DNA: TGTGCCAGCTCACCATCAGCGACCTACGAGCAGTACTTC. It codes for CASSPSATYEQYF.

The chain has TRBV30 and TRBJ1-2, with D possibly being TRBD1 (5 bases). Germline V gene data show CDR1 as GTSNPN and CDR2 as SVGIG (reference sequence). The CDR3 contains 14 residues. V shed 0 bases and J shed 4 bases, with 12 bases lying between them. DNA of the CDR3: TGTGCCTGGAGTGTACGTAGGCAGGGCTATGGCTACACCTTC. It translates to CAWSVRRQGYGYTF.

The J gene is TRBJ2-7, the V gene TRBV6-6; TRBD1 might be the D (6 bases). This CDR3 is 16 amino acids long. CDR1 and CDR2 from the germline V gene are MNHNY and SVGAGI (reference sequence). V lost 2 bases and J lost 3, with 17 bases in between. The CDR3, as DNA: TGTGCCAGCAGTTACCACGTCCAGGGACAAAACTACGAGCAGTACTTC. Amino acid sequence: CASSYHVQGQNYEQYF.

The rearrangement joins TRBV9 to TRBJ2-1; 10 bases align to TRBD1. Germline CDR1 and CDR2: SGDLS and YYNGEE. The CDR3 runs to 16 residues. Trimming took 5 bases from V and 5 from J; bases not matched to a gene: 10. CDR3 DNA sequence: TGTGCCAGCAGTGAACCTCCGGGACAGGGGAACAATGAGCAGTTCTTC. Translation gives CASSEPPGQGNNEQFF.

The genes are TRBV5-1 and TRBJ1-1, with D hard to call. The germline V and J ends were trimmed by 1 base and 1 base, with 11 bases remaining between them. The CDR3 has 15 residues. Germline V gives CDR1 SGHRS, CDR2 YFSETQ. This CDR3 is CASSLLSSGNTEAFF. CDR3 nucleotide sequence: TGCGCCAGCAGCTTGTTATCTAGCGGGAACACTGAAGCTTTCTTT.